There are many counts of the clone carrying this T cell receptor (beta chain). As yet, its antigen is unknown. By 5'RACE template switching, TCR cDNA was produced, with a universal primer site and UMIs added in the process. One entry per CDR3 protein results from TCRdb running MiXCR on the 5' RACE reads. The data show hundreds of thousands of distinct CDR3 sequences, around an eighth seen once. The entry originates in a study of T cells after yellow fever vaccination. Overall study findings and caveats: Among primary-vaccination clones, most reappeared after the booster, at almost 98% for CD4 and around 91% for CD8. Contaminating bulk clonotypes could be abundant in FACS-sorted repertoires.

The sequence was obtained from a man aged 25 to 40 who received the YFV17D yellow fever vaccine. The specimen was PBMCs, collected on the day of the yellow fever booster vaccination.

This CDR3 is CASSSPYNEQFF. The CDR3 coding sequence is TGCGCCAGCAGTTCCCCTTACAATGAGCAGTTCTTC. V gene TRBV5-1 combines with J gene TRBJ2-1; no clear D. The germline gives CDR1 SGHRS, CDR2 YFSETQ. The CDR3 has 12 amino acids. V shed 5 bases and J shed 4 bases, with 7 bases lying between them.